These 28 T cell receptor beta chains came from one sample sequenced in a study of blood T cell repertoires in COVID-19. Clones were sequenced by immunoSEQ multiplex PCR, and TCRdb holds only the in-frame ones, with some missing. The sample lists some 97,000 clones; about nine tenths were seen once. Sequenced input: peripheral blood. The source of these receptors is a man aged 50 to 60 with acute or convalescent COVID-19.

The chain couples TRBV18 to TRBJ2-2, with no clear D. The CDR3 sequence is 14 residues long. V shed 2 bases and J shed 0 bases, with 4 bases lying between them. Germline-derived CDR1 and CDR2 are KGHSH and LQKENI. Here the CDR3 DNA reads TGTGCCAGCTCACCATTAGCGAACACCGGGGAGCTGTTTTTT. It translates to CASSPLANTGELFF.

The chain couples TRBV10-3 to TRBJ2-3; 8 nucleotides align to TRBD2. Germline values: CDR1 ENHRY, CDR2 SYGVKD. Trimming took 3 bases from V and 2 from J; bases not matched to a gene: 1. The CDR3 is 14 amino acids. This CDR3 is CAISEAGDTDTQYF. The CDR3, as DNA: TGTGCCATCAGTGAAGCGGGGGACACAGATACGCAGTATTTT.

The V gene is TRBV7-2, the J gene TRBJ2-4, with no clear D. Germline assignment: CDR1 SGHTA and CDR2 FQGNSA. The ends were cut back, 2 bases at V and 0 bases at J, with 8 bases in the middle. This CDR3 contains 15 residues. In DNA form, the CDR3 reads TGTGCCAGCAGCTTATCGTGGCTAGCCAAAAACATTCAGTACTTC. This sequence encodes CASSLSWLAKNIQYF.

The rearrangement links TRBV11-2 to TRBJ2-2, with D tentatively TRBD2 (5 bases). Trimming took 5 bases from V and 4 from J, leaving 14 bases between them. Germline V gene sequence: CDR1 SGHAT, CDR2 FQNNGV. This CDR3 has 15 residues. CDR3 in amino acids: CASSPPGLFTGELFF. The CDR3 DNA is TGTGCCAGCAGCCCTCCAGGACTTTTCACCGGGGAGCTGTTTTTT.

This chain links TRBV10-2 with TRBJ1-1; 9 bases fit TRBD1. The CDR3 has 15 residues. Germline loops: CDR1 WSHSY, CDR2 SAAADI. Trimming at V came to 6 bases and at J to 1 base, leaving 6 bases not matched to a gene. The CDR3 spells CASRDRGWGNTEAFF. In DNA form, the CDR3 reads TGCGCCAGCAGAGACAGGGGGTGGGGGAACACTGAAGCTTTCTTT.

J is TRBJ2-1 and V is TRBV7-8, with TRBD2 identical over 12 bases. J gave up 9 bases and V 2 bases, and 5 bases lay outside the gene matches. CDR3 length: 15 residues. CDR1 SGHVS and CDR2 FQNEAQ come from the germline V gene. DNA for the CDR3: TGTGCCAGCAGCTTAAGGACTAGCGGGAATAGTGAGCAGTTCTTC. It codes for CASSLRTSGNSEQFF.

This clone came up once. V gene TRBV6-5 combines with J gene TRBJ2-3; 8 nucleotides line up with TRBD1. The CDR3 spans 14 residues. Germline V lookup: CDR1 MNHEY, CDR2 SVGAGI. Unmatched junction bases numbered 3, after V lost 6 bases and J lost 1 base. CDR3 region: CASRWDRRTDTQYF. DNA for the CDR3: TGTGCCAGCAGATGGGACAGGCGCACAGATACGCAGTATTTT.

The chain links TRBV4-2 to TRBJ1-3, with 12 nucleotides matching TRBD1. Germline CDR1 is LGHNA and CDR2 is YNFKEQ. This CDR3 is built from 17 residues. The junction had 5 bases not matched to a gene; V was cut back by 3 bases and J by 2 bases. CDR3 nucleotides: TGTGCCAGCAGCCAGTCCGGGACAGGGGGCACTGGAAACACCATATATTTT. Translated: CASSQSGTGGTGNTIYF.

Only one count was recorded for this clone. The chain links TRBV11-3 to TRBJ2-3, with D perhaps matching TRBD2 (6 bases). Deletions cut 7 bases from V and 0 bases from J, with 11 bases between. This CDR3 region has 14 residues. In germline, CDR1 is SGHNT, CDR2 YENEEA. This CDR3 reads CASKRVASTDTQYF. Written as DNA, the CDR3 is TGTGCCAGCAAGCGGGTGGCAAGCACAGATACGCAGTATTTT.

J is TRBJ2-1 and V is TRBV5-1; TRBD2 matches 11 bases. The CDR3 loop spans 17 amino acids. In germline, CDR1 is SGHRS, CDR2 YFSETQ. After removal of 2 bases from V and 0 bases from J, the junction contained 4 bases not matched to a gene. The CDR3 protein is CASSFVTSGSSYNEQFF. The CDR3 DNA sequence: TGCGCCAGCAGCTTCGTAACTAGCGGGAGCTCCTACAATGAGCAGTTCTTC.

V and J are TRBV18 and TRBJ1-2; D unclear. There are 15 residues in the CDR3. The V end lost 2 bases, the J end lost 8 bases, and 18 bases lay between the germline ends. Germline CDR1 and CDR2: KGHSH and LQKENI. The CDR3 reads CASSPFEGSVEGYTF. The DNA for the CDR3 is TGTGCCAGCTCACCATTTGAGGGCTCCGTTGAGGGCTACACCTTC.

V gene TRBV5-1 combines with J gene TRBJ1-1, with 7 positions matching TRBD1. Unmatched junction bases numbered 6, after V lost 4 bases and J lost 3 bases. The CDR3 sequence is 14 residues long. Germline V gene sequence: CDR1 SGHRS, CDR2 YFSETQ. The CDR3 DNA reads TGCGCCAGCAGCCCTAGGGGGCGGGACACTGAAGCTTTCTTT. Its translation: CASSPRGRDTEAFF.

The chain recombines TRBV7-9 with TRBJ2-3, with 9 bases aligning to TRBD1. The CDR3 loop spans 16 amino acids. Germline-derived CDR1 and CDR2 are SEHNR and FQNEAQ (reference sequence). Trimming took 4 bases from V and 0 from J; bases not matched to a gene: 5. The CDR3 DNA sequence: TGTGCCAGCAGCTATCGACAGGGGGTTAGCACAGATACGCAGTATTTT. It codes for CASSYRQGVSTDTQYF. Drawing the rest from reference TRBV7-9 and TRBJ2-3, the complete variable domain is DTGVSQNPRHKITKRGQNVTFRCDPISEHNRLYWYRQTLGQGPEFLTYFQNEAQLEKSRLLSDRFSAERPKGSFSTLEIQRTEQGDSAMYLCASSYRQGVSTDTQYFGPGTRLTVL.

V is TRBV6-1 and J is TRBJ2-7, with a possible D match to TRBD1 (5 bases). This CDR3 has 16 residues. CDR1 is MNHNS, CDR2 SASEGT, per germline. With 2 bases removed from V and 7 bases from J, the gap between germline ends came to 21 bases. This CDR3 reads CASSEKVFGAVREQYF. The CDR3 coding sequence is TGTGCCAGCAGTGAAAAGGTGTTTGGGGCAGTTCGGGAGCAGTACTTC.

V and J are TRBV29-1 and TRBJ2-7; 9 bases fit TRBD1. The V and J ends lost 7 bases and 4 bases, in that order; junction bases with no gene match: 17. Looked up from germline, CDR1 is SQVTM and CDR2 is ANQGSEA. The CDR3 has 16 residues. The CDR3 DNA reads as TGCAGCGCCAGGACAGGGGTCAACACCCCTGTATACGAGCAGTACTTC. Its translation: CSARTGVNTPVYEQYF.

The chain recombines TRBV19 with TRBJ1-4, with TRBD1 matching over 11 bases. Germline CDR1 is LNHDA and CDR2 is SQIVND (reference sequence). The CDR3 has 13 amino acids. The junction had 2 bases not matched to a gene; V was cut back by 4 bases and J by 10 bases. This CDR3 reads CASSRDRGLKLFF. The CDR3 DNA is TGTGCCAGTAGTAGGGACAGGGGGTTAAAACTGTTTTTT.

The chain links TRBV3-1 (or the pseudogene TRBV3-2) to TRBJ2-1; TRBD2 agrees at 8 bases. V dropped 2 bases and J dropped 4; count of bases not matched to a gene: 7. CDR1 is LGHDT, CDR2 YNNKEL, per germline (reference sequence). This CDR3 has 16 amino acids. The CDR3 here is CASSQPPGGSYNEQFF. The CDR3 DNA is TGTGCCAGCAGCCAACCCCCGGGGGGGTCATACAATGAGCAGTTCTTC.

The rearrangement links TRBV4-3 to TRBJ2-1; TRBD2 matches at 10 bases. The germline V gene encodes CDR1 LGHNA and CDR2 YSLEER. The CDR3 has 16 amino acids. V lost 0 bases to trimming and J lost 7 bases; unmatched junction nucleotides: 6. The CDR3 DNA follows: TGCGCCAGCAGCCAAGAGGAGCGGGGGGGGGCGAATGAGCAGTTCTTC. Its protein product is CASSQEERGGANEQFF.

The gene calls are TRBV6-5 and TRBJ1-3; maybe TRBD1 (5 bases). Germline values: CDR1 MNHEY, CDR2 SVGAGI. The CDR3 totals 14 residues. V gave up 10 bases and J gave up 0 bases, with 13 bases separating them. The CDR3 is CATRIDSSGNTIYF. Written as DNA, the CDR3 is TGTGCCACAAGGATTGACAGCTCTGGAAACACCATATATTTT.

The chain joins TRBV2 to TRBJ2-3, with D perhaps matching TRBD2 (6 bases). Germline CDR1 reads SNHLY; CDR2 reads FYNNEI. The V and J ends lost 8 bases and 2 bases respectively, with 20 bases between them. The CDR3 spans 16 residues. The CDR3 loop reads CASSRGNHRLTDTQYF. Written as DNA, the CDR3 is TGTGCCAGCTCTCGGGGGAACCACCGACTCACAGATACGCAGTATTTT.

The chain recombines TRBV15 with TRBJ1-1; 8 nucleotides agree with TRBD1. With V trimmed by 6 bases and J by 3 bases, 12 bases remained unmatched. The CDR3 has 16 residues. From germline, CDR1 is LNHNV and CDR2 YYDKDF (reference sequence). The CDR3 nucleotides read TGTGCCACCAGTCCAGGACAGGGATACCGAGACACTGAAGCTTTCTTT. Translating gives CATSPGQGYRDTEAFF.

The chain uses TRBV5-6 and TRBJ2-1; 7 nucleotides align to TRBD2. V shed 7 bases and J 3 bases; nucleotides not matched to a gene: 7. The CDR3 consists of 14 residues. CDR1 is SGHDT, CDR2 YYEEEE, per germline. As DNA, the CDR3 is TGTGCCAGCTCAAGCGGGAAGGGCTACAATGAGCAGTTCTTC. It specifies CASSSGKGYNEQFF. Variable domain in full (rest from reference TRBV5-6 and TRBJ2-1): DAGVTQSPTHLIKTRGQQVTLRCSPKSGHDTVSWYQQALGQGPQFIFQYYEEEERQRGNFPDRFSGHQFPNYSSELNVNALLLGDSALYLCASSSGKGYNEQFFGPGTRLTVL.

The chain has TRBV30 and TRBJ1-5; D is possibly TRBD1 (6 bases). The V end was cut by 3 bases, the J end by 6 bases, with 15 bases between. Germline CDR1 reads GTSNPN; CDR2 reads SVGIG (reference sequence). This CDR3 has 14 residues. The CDR3 DNA is TGTGCCTGGAGCCGAGGGGGTCTGGGTCAGCCCCAGCATTTT. Encoded protein: CAWSRGGLGQPQHF.

About this clone itself: Other DNA sequences in the sample encode the same CDR3. V is TRBV5-4 and J is TRBJ1-3, with 7 bases matching TRBD1. CDR1 is SGHNT, CDR2 YYREEE, per germline (reference sequence). CDR3 length equals 16 residues. Unmatched junction bases numbered 3, after V lost 0 bases and J lost 0 bases. As DNA, the CDR3 is TGTGCCAGCAGCTTGGCCACAGGGGCCTCTGGAAACACCATATATTTT. Translation gives CASSLATGASGNTIYF.

V usage is TRBV7-6 and J usage is TRBJ2-2; TRBD2 matches 8 bases. This CDR3 has 16 residues. Germline V gene lookup returns CDR1 SGHVS and CDR2 FNYEAQ. With V trimmed by 5 bases and J by 3 bases, 8 bases remained unmatched. The CDR3 loop is CASSLLAGEYTGELFF. The CDR3 coding sequence is TGTGCCAGCAGCCTCCTAGCGGGTGAATACACCGGGGAGCTGTTTTTT.

This clone was observed a few times. V is TRBV5-1 and J is TRBJ1-1; D not resolved. Germline values: CDR1 SGHRS, CDR2 YFSETQ. V lost 1 base and J 1 base, leaving 11 bases between the germline ends. This CDR3 has 15 residues. The CDR3 DNA reads TGCGCCAGCAGCTTGAGGACGGGAGGGAACACTGAAGCTTTCTTT. Encoded protein: CASSLRTGGNTEAFF.

The chain has TRBV28 and TRBJ2-5; TRBD2 matches at 13 bases. After removal of 5 bases from V and 5 bases from J, the junction contained 11 bases not matched to a gene. The germline V gene has CDR1 MDHEN and CDR2 SYDVKM. The CDR3 spans 17 residues. CDR3 protein: CASSGLRLAGGGETQYF. DNA of the CDR3: TGTGCCAGCAGTGGCCTTAGACTAGCGGGAGGTGGGGAGACCCAGTACTTC.

The chain joins TRBV6-5 to TRBJ2-1, with 7 positions matching TRBD1. The J segment lost 0 bases and the V segment lost 0 bases, leaving 2 bases of the junction unmatched. The CDR3 runs 16 residues. Germline CDR1 reads MNHEY; CDR2 reads SVGAGI. CDR3 DNA: TGTGCCAGCAGTTACTCGGGACAGAGCTCCTACAATGAGCAGTTCTTC. Translated, it gives CASSYSGQSSYNEQFF.